One sample yielded the 14 T cell receptor beta chains listed below, sequenced in a study of response to subunit inactivated influenza vaccine. TCRdb itself ran the RT-PCR reads through MiXCR, one entry per CDR3 protein. The table lists more than 250,000 distinct CDR3 sequences, 21% of them singletons. The source material was PBMCs from blood, sampled about 20 months after vaccination. The receptors were sampled from a man in his fifties or sixties who received an inactivated influenza vaccine.

This clonotype was picked up a small number of times. The chain links TRBV28 to TRBJ1-1, with D uncertain. This CDR3 is built from 11 residues. The V gene lost 3 bases and the J gene lost 11 bases, with 10 bases spanning the gap. Looked up from germline, CDR1 is MDHEN and CDR2 is SYDVKM. CDR3 in amino acids: CASSFFRGAFF. As DNA, the CDR3 is TGTGCCAGCAGTTTTTTTCGCGGCGCTTTCTTT. The entire variable domain, with the rest obtained from reference TRBV28 and TRBJ1-1, is as follows: DVKVTQSSRYLVKRTGEKVFLECVQDMDHENMFWYRQDPGLGLRLIYFSYDVKMKEKGDIPEGYSVSREKKERFSLILESASTNQTSMYLCASSFFRGAFFGQGTRLTVV.

Turning to this clonotype: Possible read error: a much larger clone is one base away. The genes are TRBV7-2 and TRBJ1-2; the match to TRBD1 covers 9 bases. CDR1 SGHTA and CDR2 FQGNSA come from the germline V gene. V shed 3 bases, J shed 4 bases, and the junction held 3 bases outside the gene matches. The CDR3 runs to 14 residues. CDR3: CASSFGTGSYGYTF. CDR3 coding DNA: TGTGCCAGCAGCTTCGGGACAGGGAGCTATGGCTACACCTTC.

The chain is built from TRBV20-1 and TRBJ2-3, with 14 bases aligning to TRBD2. V lost 2 bases, J lost 1 base, and 5 bases stayed unmatched. From germline, CDR1 is DFQATT and CDR2 SNEGSKA (reference sequence). The CDR3 runs 17 residues. CDR3 residues: CSARRTSGGPGTDTQYF. CDR3 DNA: TGCAGTGCTAGAAGGACTAGCGGGGGGCCCGGCACAGATACGCAGTATTTT.

The chain is built from TRBV6-6 and TRBJ2-4; TRBD2 is a possible D gene (5 bases). Deletions cut 2 bases from V and 3 bases from J, with 5 bases between. Germline V lookup: CDR1 MNHNY, CDR2 SVGAGI (reference sequence). This CDR3 has 13 residues. CDR3 amino acids: CASSYEGKNIQYF. The CDR3 nucleotides are TGTGCCAGCAGTTACGAGGGCAAAAACATTCAGTACTTC.

The chain uses TRBV7-2 and TRBJ1-6, with a possible D match to TRBD1 (5 bases). In germline, CDR1 is SGHTA, CDR2 FQGNSA. The length of the CDR3 is 13 residues. V lost 6 bases and J 4 bases, leaving 7 bases between the germline ends. In DNA, the CDR3 is TGTGCCAGCAGGGCAGGGTATAATTCACCCCTCCACTTT. The encoded protein is CASRAGYNSPLHF.

This clonotype was seen a handful of times. CDR3 nucleotide sequence: TGCAGTGCTGGGCCACTTGATGGCTACACCTTC. Encoded protein: CSAGPLDGYTF. The chain is built from TRBV20-1 and TRBJ1-2, with D uncertain. Germline-derived CDR1 and CDR2 are DFQATT and SNEGSKA (reference sequence). Trimming removed 5 bases from V and 6 bases from J, with 10 bases in between. The CDR3 totals 11 residues.

A few counts support this clonotype. The chain couples TRBV25-1 to TRBJ1-6; TRBD1 agrees at 7 bases. Germline CDR1 reads MGHDK; CDR2 reads SYGVNS. The CDR3 covers 16 residues. With V trimmed by 4 bases and J by 5 bases, 8 bases remained unmatched. CDR3 DNA: TGTGCCAGCAGTGGTCGACTGGGACAGAATAATTCACCCCTCCACTTT. Amino acid sequence: CASSGRLGQNNSPLHF.

This clonotype appeared a few times. The chain uses TRBV24-1 and TRBJ2-1; 7 bases are shared with TRBD1. CDR3 length: 16 amino acids. CDR1 and CDR2 from the germline V gene are KGHDR and SFDVKD. Trimming took 5 bases from V and 3 from J; bases not matched to a gene: 9. DNA for the CDR3: TGTGCCACCAGTGGATCCGAGGGGGCGGACTACAATGAGCAGTTCTTC. Translating it yields CATSGSEGADYNEQFF.

V and J are TRBV25-1 and TRBJ1-1; no reliable D call. This CDR3 has 12 residues. V lost 1 base and J 8 bases, leaving 8 bases between the germline ends. From germline, CDR1 is MGHDK and CDR2 SYGVNS. Here the CDR3 DNA reads TGTGCCAGCAGTGAATGGGGTCGGGAAGCTTTCTTT. Protein sequence: CASSEWGREAFF.

This clonotype was counted a few times. The rearrangement joins TRBV7-2 to TRBJ1-1, with D unresolved. The length of the CDR3 is 14 residues. Trimming pared 1 base from V and 6 bases from J, leaving 12 bases between. Germline lookup yields CDR1 SGHTA and CDR2 FQGNSA. DNA of the CDR3: TGTGCCAGCAGCTTAGAAGGGCAGATCTCTGAAGCTTTCTTT. Encoded protein: CASSLEGQISEAFF.

This CDR3 reads CASSLVRGFADTQYF. In DNA form, the CDR3 reads TGTGCCAGCAGCCTAGTTAGGGGGTTCGCAGATACGCAGTATTTT. The chain links TRBV6-1 to TRBJ2-3, with D maybe TRBD1 (6 bases). The CDR3 spans 15 residues. The germline gives CDR1 MNHNS, CDR2 SASEGT. The V gene lost 6 bases and the J gene lost 4 bases, with 17 bases spanning the gap.

The chain combines TRBV7-2 with TRBJ2-4; TRBD2 agrees at 7 bases. Per the germline V gene, CDR1 is SGHTA and CDR2 is FQGNSA. V shed 3 bases, J shed 6 bases, and the junction held 5 bases outside the gene matches. The CDR3 sequence is 14 residues long. CDR3 nucleotide sequence: TGTGCCAGCAGCTTTGGGGCGGGAGTAAACATTCAGTACTTC. This translates into CASSFGAGVNIQYF.

The chain couples TRBV15 to TRBJ1-6; tentative D call: TRBD1 (5 bases). The CDR3 covers 14 residues. Germline-derived CDR1 and CDR2 are LNHNV and YYDKDF (reference sequence). With 4 bases removed from V and 3 bases from J, the gap between germline ends came to 7 bases. CDR3: CATSKGDYNSPLHF. Written as DNA, the CDR3 is TGTGCCACCAGCAAAGGGGACTATAATTCACCCCTCCACTTT.

In this sample, this clonotype turned up many times. The chain carries TRBV7-2 and TRBJ1-5; 7 bases are shared with TRBD1. Trimming at V came to 5 bases and at J to 9 bases, leaving 4 bases not matched to a gene. Germline CDR1 is SGHTA and CDR2 is FQGNSA. The CDR3 loop spans 12 amino acids. CDR3 bases: TGTGCCAGCAGCCCGAGGACAGGGCCCCAGCATTTT. This codes for CASSPRTGPQHF.